This TCR beta chain comes out of a study of Ad26.COV2.S vaccination and SARS-CoV-2 variants (dated by TCRdb to the early 2020s). General notes on the study: Vaccine-arm donors were drawn from COV1001, a multicentre, randomized, double-blind, placebo-controlled phase I-IIa trial of Ad26.COV2.S in healthy adults. The specificity and breadth of SARS-CoV-2-reactive T cell receptors after Ad26.COV2.S vaccination were assessed by TCRbeta repertoire sequencing. A total of around 32 samples were included in the TCR-sequenced set, comprising around 19 Ad26.COV2.S vaccine recipients, 5 placebo recipients and 8 SARS-CoV-2 convalescent individuals. Trial participants were randomized into five groups of five, in which low-dose or high-dose Ad26.COV2.S was given once or twice, or placebo was given on both occasions. Throughout the experiments and outcome assessment, investigators stayed blinded to trial group allocation. Ad26.COV2.S was administered intramuscularly at a dose of 5x10^10 or 1x10^11 viral particles, either as one shot or as two shots given 56 days apart.

The CDR3, from cysteine to phenylalanine, totals 18 residues. Solely the CDR3 DNA is kept, with 54 bases framed from the first base. V is cut by 2 bases and J by 0 bases, and the space between the germline ends is 17 bases. CDR1 and CDR2 are drawn from the germline V gene: SGHVS, FQNEAQ. The immunoSEQ Assay was used to sequence TCRbeta CDR3 regions. After extraction, genomic DNA underwent amplification by bias-controlled multiplex PCR, followed by high-throughput sequencing. As for the original processing: To quantify the absolute abundance of every unique TCRbeta CDR3 region, sequences were collapsed and filtered. T cell fraction was estimated by normalizing TCRbeta template counts to usable DNA, with usable DNA measured through amplification of reference genes found in all nucleated cells. Repertoire TCRs were annotated as SARS-CoV-2-specific when V gene, CDR3 amino acid sequence and J gene were exactly matched to a known reactive TCR set. MIRA supplied the reference SARS-CoV-2 TCR set, which was filtered for enrichment in COVID-19-positive ImmuneCODE repertoires so that public or cross-reactive TCRs were removed. Using the MIRA antigens, annotated TCRs were further analysed by specific ORF or by position within an ORF. Breadth was defined as annotated unique rearrangements over total unique productive rearrangements; depth was the summed frequency of those rearrangements. Group comparisons of TCR breadth used two-sided Wilcoxon rank-sum tests. Entries here come from immuneACCESS through TCRdb and include only in-frame sequences with V and J called. Some clones fail to appear in such tables; in the studies checked, an unresolved V gene covers under half of the shortfall, and the cause of the remainder is unknown. For V, J and clone size, that table is used; D and trimming come from the DNA. This sample comprises about 320,000 clones, about 82% of them detected only once. Under 2.5% of the sample is taken by the ten largest.

Overall results and qualifications from the work: Non-spike TCR breadth was comparable between vaccine and placebo recipients, consistent with the vaccine containing only spike. Spike-specific TCR breadth was higher in Ad26.COV2.S recipients than in placebo recipients (P = 0.0014). Comparing responses between vaccine doses or regimens was not something the study was powered to do. It was noted by the authors that total T cell responses may have been underestimated by the TCR breadth and depth analyses. Substantial breadth of spike-specific CD8+ and CD4+ T cell responses was reported after vaccination.

According to the study, the label for this sample's treatment or condition signals: roughly 18 received Ad26.COV2.S at low or high dose, single or two shots; about five received placebo; per-sample allocation not given. For vaccine and placebo recipients, repertoires were sequenced using samples collected on day 63 after the first injection. Cohort 1b enrolled about two dozen adults aged 18-55 years at a single site in Boston, USA, between 29 July and 7 August 2020. Ad26.COV2.S was a replication-incompetent adenovirus type 26 vector expressing a prefusion-stabilized SARS-CoV-2 spike protein from the original Wuhan strain. Details on this clone: Its recognized antigen is unknown. The record has no base qualities; no much larger clone is one base away.

The receptor comes from a person between 18 and 65 years old who received the Ad26.COV2.S COVID-19 vaccine or a placebo. Rearrangement joined TRBV7-8 to TRBJ1-3; the D segment cannot be called with confidence. Source: peripheral blood, taken in a trial of Ad26.COV2.S vaccine versus placebo. The nucleotide sequence reads TGTGCCAGCAGCTTAAAGACCGTGACGGGTGGCTCTGGAAACACCATATATTTT. Translated, this gives CASSLKTVTGGSGNTIYF.